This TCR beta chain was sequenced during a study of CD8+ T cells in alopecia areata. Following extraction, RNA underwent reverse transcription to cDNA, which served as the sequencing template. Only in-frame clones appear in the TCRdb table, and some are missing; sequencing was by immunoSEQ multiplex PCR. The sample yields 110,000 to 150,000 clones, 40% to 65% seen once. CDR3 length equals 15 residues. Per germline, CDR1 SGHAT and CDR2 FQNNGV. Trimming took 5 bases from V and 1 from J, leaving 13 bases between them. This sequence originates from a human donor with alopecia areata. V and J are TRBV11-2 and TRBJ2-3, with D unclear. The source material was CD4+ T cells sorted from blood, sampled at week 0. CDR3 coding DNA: TGTGCCAGCAGCAGTATCGGGTGGGGCACAGATACGCAGTATTTT. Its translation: CASSSIGWGTDTQYF.